A selection of T cell receptor beta chains follows, all from one sample in a study of Tregs in tolerant kidney transplant recipients. Profiled with immunoSEQ multiplex PCR; TCRdb holds only in-frame clones, not every one. The repertoire includes tens of thousands of clones, approximately 89% of them detected once, and around 4.1% sits in the top ten. The sample here was CD4+ T cells from blood (PBMCs), taken 6 months after the transplant. The receptors derive from a human patient who received a combined kidney and bone marrow transplant. Among the T cells, some may be from the graft donor. Each CDR3 is given with its conserved first and last residue. A D gene is named only where the DNA matches it firmly. Size is stated for part of the rows, as once, few or many counts, or as a class when the clone is expanded.

few	TRBV10-3	NA	TRBJ1-6	CAISEETDLVRSPLHF	TGTGCCATCAGTGAAGAGACAGATCTTGTCCGTTCACCCCTCCACTTT
NA	TRBV7-9	NA	TRBJ1-1	CASSAQQGNTEAFF	TGTGCCAGCAGCGCCCAACAGGGGAACACTGAAGCTTTCTTT
NA	TRBV7-2	NA	TRBJ1-4	CASSRGGEEKLFF	TGTGCCAGCAGCCGGGGGGGGGAAGAAAAACTGTTTTTT
NA	TRBV7-3	TRBD1	TRBJ2-7	CASSRLPGQLYEQYF	TGTGCCAGCAGCAGACTACCGGGACAGCTCTACGAGCAGTACTTC
once	TRBV11-2	NA	TRBJ2-7	CASSGGSYEQYF	TGTGCCAGCAGCGGAGGGTCCTACGAGCAGTACTTC
once	TRBV7-3	TRBD1	TRBJ2-7	CASSLMAGGFYEQYF	TGTGCCAGCAGCTTAATGGCAGGGGGCTTCTACGAGCAGTACTTC
NA	TRBV9	TRBD2	TRBJ2-1	CASSVDITSGGLGGEQFF	TGTGCCAGCAGCGTAGATATAACTAGCGGGGGGTTAGGCGGTGAGCAGTTCTTC
NA	TRBV7-6	TRBD1	TRBJ2-7	CASSPLYRGSYEQYF	TGTGCCAGCAGCCCTCTGTACAGGGGTTCCTACGAGCAGTACTTC
NA	TRBV6-1	NA	TRBJ2-6	CASSRGSSGANVLTF	TGTGCCAGCAGTCGGGGTAGCTCTGGGGCCAACGTCCTGACTTTC
NA	TRBV27	TRBD2	TRBJ2-3	CASQQRLAGGPLGTDTQYF	TGTGCCAGCCAACAAAGACTAGCGGGAGGTCCCCTAGGTACAGATACGCAGTATTTT
once	TRBV9	NA	TRBJ2-2	CASSLQLGAGRELFF	TGTGCCAGCAGCCTTCAGTTAGGGGCTGGGAGGGAGCTGTTTTTT
NA	TRBV9	NA	TRBJ2-7	CASSPGGTATYEQYF	TGTGCCAGCAGCCCAGGGGGGACAGCCACCTACGAGCAGTACTTC
NA	TRBV9	NA	TRBJ2-2	CASSVRGSDTGELFF	TGTGCCAGCAGCGTAAGAGGGAGCGACACCGGGGAGCTGTTTTTT
NA	TRBV7-2	TRBD1	TRBJ1-2	CASSVVAGQMRTNYGYTF	TGTGCCAGCAGCGTTGTGGCGGGACAGATGCGAACTAACTATGGCTACACCTTC
many	TRBV7-6	NA	TRBJ2-7	CASSLAVQTTFSSYEQYF	TGTGCCAGCAGCTTAGCCGTCCAGACGACTTTCAGCTCCTACGAGCAGTACTTC
NA	TRBV21-1	NA	TRBJ1-5	CASSKTDRDGQPQHF	TGTGCCAGCAGCAAAACGGACAGAGATGGTCAGCCCCAGCATTTT
NA	TRBV7-7	NA	TRBJ2-5	CASSDDRQETQYF	TGTGCCAGTAGCGATGACAGGCAAGAGACCCAGTACTTC
NA	TRBV11-2	NA	TRBJ1-6	CASSLVTGSGNSPLHF	TGTGCCAGCAGCTTAGTGACAGGCTCGGGTAATTCACCCCTCCACTTT
NA	TRBV5-4	TRBD1	TRBJ2-2	CASMTGAGTGELFF	TGTGCCAGTATGACAGGGGCGGGCACCGGGGAGCTGTTTTTT
once	TRBV5-1	TRBD1	TRBJ2-1	CASSWGQGVPEQFF	TGCGCCAGCAGCTGGGGACAGGGTGTACCTGAGCAGTTCTTC